The source of this TCR beta chain is a study of human T cells and chemical hapten exposure. At the level of the study: Read at 6 days, the patch tests placed 0.01% DPC on the upper back. Patients were mainly female, each with alopecia areata, totalis or universalis. Findings and limits, study-wide: Significantly greater numbers of large CDR3 similarity clusters came from expanded TCRs than from controls.

Germline V CDR1 and CDR2: MDHEN, SYDVKM. This CDR3 is 15 amino acids long. V shed 3 bases and J shed 2 bases, with 12 bases lying between them. Time point indicated: pre-sensitization, week 0. Treatment here: therapeutic diphenylcyclopropenone sensitization with weekly scalp DPC. Total RNA came from unfractionated whole blood. With respect to this clonotype: Its target is not known.

TCRdb re-analysed the RACE reads in MiXCR, keeping a single row per CDR3 protein. Of tens of thousands of distinct CDR3 sequences in the sample, 10% are singletons; the top ten hold about 28%. Specimen: whole blood, collected in connection with sensitization to the hapten diphenylcyclopropenone (DPC). The clonotype comes from a man aged 50-59 years with alopecia areata. Some clones in this sample may be carry-over from other donors' samples. The V call is TRBV28, the J call TRBJ2-3; possible D gene TRBD2, 6 bases. This chain's CDR3 is CASSLGTPLTDTQYF. The DNA of the CDR3 is TGTGCCAGCAGTTTGGGGACTCCCCTCACAGATACGCAGTATTTT.